What follows is one TCR beta chain and its context. Just one base apart from a much larger clone, this may be a read error. A Clinical Activity Score of at least 3, a NOSPECS grade of at least 4 and a duration under 3 months were recorded in the ophthalmopathy patients. This entry comes from a study of T cells in Graves' hyperthyroidism and ophthalmopathy. This CDR3 spans 14 amino acids. Looked up from germline, CDR1 is MDHEN and CDR2 is SYDVKM. TCR beta CDR3 regions were amplified from RNA transcripts. First-round RT-PCR with HTBI primers amplified the TCR CDR3 region. TCRdb processed the multiplex PCR reads anew with MiXCR; each CDR3 protein has one entry. This table has hundreds of thousands of distinct CDR3 sequences, about 20% appearing once.

The chain employs TRBV28 and TRBJ2-1; D may be TRBD2 (5 bases). The material sequenced was blood. The sequence was collected from a man aged 25 to 45 with Graves' ophthalmopathy. This CDR3 is CASSLSAGYNKQFF. The CDR3 DNA is TGTGCCAGCAGTTTGAGTGCGGGCTACAATAAGCAGTTCTTC.